The clone carrying this T cell receptor beta chain was detected ten times or more. Its antigen is not identified. The entry originates in a study of CD8 T cells in ankylosing spondylitis. Overall study results and limits: Disease-linked clones were CD8+ and relatively rare in peripheral blood. Seemingly distinctive of ankylosing spondylitis blood was a TCR beta motif formed by eight highly homologous variants. Reports say disease-linked clones showed up significantly more in matched ankylosing spondylitis synovial fluid.

CDR3 length equals 17 residues. The germline gives CDR1 MGHRA, CDR2 YSYEKL. V gave up 1 base and J gave up 3 bases; unmatched junction bases: 6. In making TCR beta libraries, quantitative 5'-RACE with molecular barcodes was used. TCRdb analysed the 5' RACE reads with MiXCR anew, one entry per CDR3 protein. Of about 460,000 distinct CDR3 sequences in the sample, approximately 5.3% are singletons; the top ten hold under 4.5%. The specimen was blood, either unsorted or a sorted T cell fraction (not recorded which). The clonotype was recovered from a male donor with ankylosing spondylitis. The chain uses TRBV4-1 and TRBJ2-5; 12 bases match TRBD2. The CDR3 nucleotides read TGCGCCAGCAGCCAAGGTGTAGGACTAGCGGGAAAAGAGACCCAGTACTTC. Its translation is CASSQGVGLAGKETQYF.